These T cell receptor beta chains were read from a single sample in a study of blood T cell repertoires in COVID-19. Libraries were prepared by immunoSEQ multiplex PCR; TCRdb keeps only in-frame clonotypes and omits some of them. This table holds tens of thousands of clones, roughly 76% found once. The sample comprised peripheral blood. All receptors derive from a man older than 75 with COVID-19, enrolled during active disease. Each CDR3 is given with its conserved first and last residue. The order of the fields is D gene, V gene, J gene, clone size, CDR3 protein, CDR3 DNA. A D gene is named only where the DNA matches it firmly. The listing skips clone size in some rows; elsewhere it reads once, few, many or a size class.

d_call: TRBD2; v_call: TRBV30; j_call: TRBJ2-3; clone_size: .; cdr3_aa: CAWTGSGGLTDTQYF; cdr3_nt: TGTGCCTGGACGGGTAGCGGGGGCCTCACAGATACGCAGTATTTT
d_call: .; v_call: TRBV5-1; j_call: TRBJ2-7; clone_size: .; cdr3_aa: CASSLGGSLRALVATYEQYF; cdr3_nt: TGCGCCAGCAGCTTGGGAGGGAGTCTCCGGGCCCTTGTAGCCACTTACGAGCAGTACTTC
d_call: TRBD1; v_call: TRBV5-4; j_call: TRBJ1-1; clone_size: .; cdr3_aa: CASSLPHRGGDTEAFF; cdr3_nt: TGTGCCAGCAGCTTGCCCCACAGGGGGGGGGACACTGAAGCTTTCTTT
d_call: .; v_call: TRBV27; j_call: TRBJ1-5; clone_size: .; cdr3_aa: CASRMTGSNQPQHF; cdr3_nt: TGTGCCAGCAGGATGACAGGTAGCAATCAGCCCCAGCATTTT
d_call: TRBD1; v_call: TRBV6-5; j_call: TRBJ2-7; clone_size: many; cdr3_aa: CASSTGQGFEQYF; cdr3_nt: TGTGCCAGCAGTACGGGACAGGGTTTCGAGCAGTACTTC
d_call: TRBD1; v_call: TRBV30; j_call: TRBJ2-1; clone_size: .; cdr3_aa: CAWSISLQGIEQFF; cdr3_nt: TGTGCCTGGAGTATAAGCTTACAGGGGATTGAGCAGTTCTTC
d_call: TRBD1; v_call: TRBV11-2; j_call: TRBJ1-6; clone_size: .; cdr3_aa: CASSLRTGQGSPLHF; cdr3_nt: TGTGCCAGCAGCCTCCGGACAGGGCAAGGTTCACCCCTCCACTTT
d_call: .; v_call: TRBV3-1/TRBV3-2; j_call: TRBJ2-7; clone_size: .; cdr3_aa: CASSQDAGGTPYEQYF; cdr3_nt: TGTGCCAGCAGCCAAGATGCAGGTGGTACGCCCTACGAGCAGTACTTC
d_call: TRBD1; v_call: TRBV7-9; j_call: TRBJ1-3; clone_size: .; cdr3_aa: CASTLARQGAGGNTIYF; cdr3_nt: TGTGCCAGCACCCTAGCTCGACAGGGGGCAGGTGGAAACACCATATATTTT
d_call: .; v_call: TRBV11-2; j_call: TRBJ2-7; clone_size: .; cdr3_aa: CASSLVNFKTGIHEQYF; cdr3_nt: TGTGCCAGCAGCTTAGTTAATTTCAAGACAGGAATCCACGAGCAGTACTTC
d_call: .; v_call: TRBV6-5; j_call: TRBJ2-3; clone_size: .; cdr3_aa: CASGRGPTDTQYF; cdr3_nt: TGTGCCAGCGGGCGGGGGCCCACAGATACGCAGTATTTT
d_call: .; v_call: TRBV7-3; j_call: TRBJ2-2; clone_size: few; cdr3_aa: CASSPGHGTGELFF; cdr3_nt: TGTGCCAGCAGCCCGGGACACGGCACCGGGGAGCTGTTTTTT
d_call: TRBD1; v_call: TRBV7-6; j_call: TRBJ1-5; clone_size: .; cdr3_aa: CASSLAQGVSQPQHF; cdr3_nt: TGTGCCAGCAGCTTAGCACAGGGGGTGTCTCAGCCCCAGCATTTT
d_call: .; v_call: TRBV30; j_call: TRBJ1-5; clone_size: once; cdr3_aa: CAWSRSPHLGGGNQPQHF; cdr3_nt: TGTGCCTGGAGTCGCTCCCCCCATCTCGGAGGCGGCAATCAGCCCCAGCATTTT
d_call: .; v_call: TRBV6-2/TRBV6-3; j_call: TRBJ2-7; clone_size: .; cdr3_aa: CASSLVGTSYEQYF; cdr3_nt: TGTGCCAGCAGTTTAGTCGGGACATCCTACGAGCAGTACTTC
d_call: .; v_call: TRBV9; j_call: TRBJ2-3; clone_size: .; cdr3_aa: CASSPQVGVSTDTQYF; cdr3_nt: TGTGCCAGCAGCCCCCAAGTCGGGGTTAGCACAGATACGCAGTATTTT
d_call: .; v_call: TRBV4-2; j_call: TRBJ2-5; clone_size: few; cdr3_aa: CASSQDRGRETQYF; cdr3_nt: TGTGCCAGCAGCCAAGATCGGGGGAGGGAGACCCAGTACTTC
d_call: TRBD1; v_call: TRBV6-5; j_call: TRBJ1-2; clone_size: .; cdr3_aa: CASSYIPGGPYGYTF; cdr3_nt: TGTGCCAGCAGTTACATCCCAGGGGGCCCCTATGGCTACACCTTC
d_call: TRBD1; v_call: TRBV19; j_call: TRBJ1-1; clone_size: .; cdr3_aa: CASSEQGKNTEAFF; cdr3_nt: TGTGCCAGTAGTGAACAGGGGAAGAACACTGAAGCTTTCTTT
d_call: TRBD1; v_call: TRBV7-9; j_call: TRBJ1-5; clone_size: .; cdr3_aa: CASSIDRDQPQHF; cdr3_nt: TGTGCCAGCAGCATTGACAGGGATCAGCCCCAGCATTTT